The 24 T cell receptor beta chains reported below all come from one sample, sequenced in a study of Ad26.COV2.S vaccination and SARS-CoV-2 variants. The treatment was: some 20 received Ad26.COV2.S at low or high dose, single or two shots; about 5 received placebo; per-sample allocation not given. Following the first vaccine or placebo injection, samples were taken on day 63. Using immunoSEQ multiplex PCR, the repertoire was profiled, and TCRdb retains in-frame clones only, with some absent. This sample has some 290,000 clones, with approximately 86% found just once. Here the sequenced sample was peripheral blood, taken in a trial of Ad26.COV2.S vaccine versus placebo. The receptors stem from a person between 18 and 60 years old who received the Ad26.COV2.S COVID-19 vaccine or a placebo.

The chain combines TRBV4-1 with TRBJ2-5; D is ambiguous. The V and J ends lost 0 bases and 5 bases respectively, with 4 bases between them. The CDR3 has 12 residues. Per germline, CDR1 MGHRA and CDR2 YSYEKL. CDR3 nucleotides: TGCGCCAGCAGCCAAGATAGGGAGACCCAGTACTTC. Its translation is CASSQDRETQYF.

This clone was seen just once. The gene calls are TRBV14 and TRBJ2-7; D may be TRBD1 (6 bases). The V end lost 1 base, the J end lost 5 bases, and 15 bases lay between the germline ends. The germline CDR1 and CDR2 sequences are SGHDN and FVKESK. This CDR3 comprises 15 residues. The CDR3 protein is CASSQGSGVGNEQYF. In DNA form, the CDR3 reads TGTGCCAGCAGCCAAGGTTCAGGGGTCGGAAACGAGCAGTACTTC.

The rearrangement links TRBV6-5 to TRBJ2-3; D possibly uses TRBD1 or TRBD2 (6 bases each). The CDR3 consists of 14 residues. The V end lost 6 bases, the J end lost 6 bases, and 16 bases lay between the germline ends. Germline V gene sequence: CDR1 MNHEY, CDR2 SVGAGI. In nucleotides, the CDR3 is TGTGCCAGCAGGCCTCGGGGGCCAGGGGATACGCAGTATTTT. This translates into CASRPRGPGDTQYF.

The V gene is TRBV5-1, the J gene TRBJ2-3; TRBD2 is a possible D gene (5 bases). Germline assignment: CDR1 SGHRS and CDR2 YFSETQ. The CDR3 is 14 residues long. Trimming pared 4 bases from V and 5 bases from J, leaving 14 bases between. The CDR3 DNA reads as TGCGCCAGCAGCCGGCCCAACGCGGGAGATACGCAGTATTTT. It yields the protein CASSRPNAGDTQYF.

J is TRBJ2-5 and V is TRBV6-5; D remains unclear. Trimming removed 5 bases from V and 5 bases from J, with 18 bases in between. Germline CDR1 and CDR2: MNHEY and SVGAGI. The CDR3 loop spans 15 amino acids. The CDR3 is CASSTSNPGRETQYF. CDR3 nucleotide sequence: TGTGCCAGCAGTACCTCCAACCCCGGGCGGGAGACCCAGTACTTC.

The CDR3 spells CASSLGLEETQYF. The CDR3 nucleotides read TGTGCCAGCAGCTTAGGCCTCGAAGAGACCCAGTACTTC. This rearrangement joins TRBV11-2 to TRBJ2-5, with D uncertain. The CDR3 length is 13 residues. Germline assignment: CDR1 SGHAT and CDR2 FQNNGV. The V and J ends lost 1 base and 3 bases respectively, with 6 bases between them.

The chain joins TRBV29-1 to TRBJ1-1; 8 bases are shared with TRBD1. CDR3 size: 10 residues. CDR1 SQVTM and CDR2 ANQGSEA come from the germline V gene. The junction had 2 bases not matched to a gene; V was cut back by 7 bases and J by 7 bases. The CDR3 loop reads CSADRGEAFF. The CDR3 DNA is TGCAGCGCCGACAGGGGTGAAGCTTTCTTT.

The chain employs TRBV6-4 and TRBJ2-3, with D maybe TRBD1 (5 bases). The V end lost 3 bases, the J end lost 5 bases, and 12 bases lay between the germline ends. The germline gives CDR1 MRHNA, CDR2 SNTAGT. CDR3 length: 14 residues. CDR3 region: CASSETGALDTQYF. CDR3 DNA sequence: TGTGCCAGCAGTGAAACAGGAGCCCTAGATACGCAGTATTTT.

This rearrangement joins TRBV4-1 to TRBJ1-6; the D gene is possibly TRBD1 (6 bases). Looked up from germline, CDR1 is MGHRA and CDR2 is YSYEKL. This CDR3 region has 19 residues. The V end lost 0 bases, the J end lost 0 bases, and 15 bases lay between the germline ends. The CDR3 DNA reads TGCGCCAGCAGCCAAGAGGGACTGGACAGCAGCTCCTATAATTCACCCCTCCACTTT. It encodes CASSQEGLDSSSYNSPLHF.

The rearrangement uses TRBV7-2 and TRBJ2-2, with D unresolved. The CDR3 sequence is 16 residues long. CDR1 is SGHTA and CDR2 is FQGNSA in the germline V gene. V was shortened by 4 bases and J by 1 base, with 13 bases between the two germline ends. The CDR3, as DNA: TGTGCCAGCAGCTCAAGGTGGTACTTGAACACCGGGGAGCTGTTTTTT. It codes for CASSSRWYLNTGELFF.

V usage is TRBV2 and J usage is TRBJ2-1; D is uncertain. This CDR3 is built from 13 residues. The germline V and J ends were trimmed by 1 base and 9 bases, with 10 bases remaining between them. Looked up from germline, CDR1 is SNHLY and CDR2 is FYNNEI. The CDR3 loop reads CASSEGSIAEQFF. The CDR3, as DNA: TGTGCCAGCAGTGAAGGTTCGATAGCTGAGCAGTTCTTC.

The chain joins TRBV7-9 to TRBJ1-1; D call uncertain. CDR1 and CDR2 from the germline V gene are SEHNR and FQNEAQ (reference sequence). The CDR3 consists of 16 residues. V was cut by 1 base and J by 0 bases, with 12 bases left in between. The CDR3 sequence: CASSLGPGELNTEAFF. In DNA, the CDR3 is TGTGCCAGCAGCTTAGGTCCAGGTGAATTGAACACTGAAGCTTTCTTT.

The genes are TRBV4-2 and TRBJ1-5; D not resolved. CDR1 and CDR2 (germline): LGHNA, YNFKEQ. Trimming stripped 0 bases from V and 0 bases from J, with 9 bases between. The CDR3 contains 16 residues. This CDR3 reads CASSQDFSLSNQPQHF. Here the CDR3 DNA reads TGTGCCAGCAGCCAAGATTTCTCACTTAGCAATCAGCCCCAGCATTTT.

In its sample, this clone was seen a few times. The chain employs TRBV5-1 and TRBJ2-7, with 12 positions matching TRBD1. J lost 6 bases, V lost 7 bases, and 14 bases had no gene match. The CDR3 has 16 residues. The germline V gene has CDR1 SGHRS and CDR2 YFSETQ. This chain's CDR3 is CASAVSPGQGAGEQYF. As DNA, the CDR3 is TGCGCCAGCGCCGTAAGTCCGGGACAGGGGGCGGGCGAGCAGTACTTC. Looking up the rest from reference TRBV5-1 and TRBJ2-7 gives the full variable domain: KAGVTQTPRYLIKTRGQQVTLSCSPISGHRSVSWYQQTPGQGLQFLFEYFSETQRNKGNFPGRFSGRQFSNSRSEMNVSTLELGDSALYLCASAVSPGQGAGEQYFGPGTRLTVT.

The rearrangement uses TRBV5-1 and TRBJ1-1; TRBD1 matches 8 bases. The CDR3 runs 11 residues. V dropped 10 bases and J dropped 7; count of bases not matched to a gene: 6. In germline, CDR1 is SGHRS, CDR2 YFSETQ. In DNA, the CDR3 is TGCGCCTCGCAGGGGGCTGGTGAAGCTTTCTTT. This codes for CASQGAGEAFF.

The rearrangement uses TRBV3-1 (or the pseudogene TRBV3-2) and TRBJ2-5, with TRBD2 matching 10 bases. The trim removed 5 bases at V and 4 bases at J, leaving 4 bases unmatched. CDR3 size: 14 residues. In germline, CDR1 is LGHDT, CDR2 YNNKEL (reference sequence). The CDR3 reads CASSSRLAGETQYF. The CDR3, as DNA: TGTGCCAGCAGCAGCCGACTAGCGGGAGAGACCCAGTACTTC.

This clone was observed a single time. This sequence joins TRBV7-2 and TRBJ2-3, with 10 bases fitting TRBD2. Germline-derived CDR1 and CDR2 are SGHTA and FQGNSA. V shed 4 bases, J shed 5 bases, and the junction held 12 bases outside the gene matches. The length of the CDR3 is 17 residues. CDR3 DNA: TGTGCCAGCAGCTCCGCCGGGGAAGCGGGGGGGCGAGATACGCAGTATTTT. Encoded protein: CASSSAGEAGGRDTQYF.

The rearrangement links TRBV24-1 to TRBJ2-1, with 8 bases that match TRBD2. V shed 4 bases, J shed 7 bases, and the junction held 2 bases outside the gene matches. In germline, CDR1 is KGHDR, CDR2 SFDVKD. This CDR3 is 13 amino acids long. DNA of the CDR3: TGTGCCACCAGTGACCGGGGGGGGAATGAGCAGTTCTTC. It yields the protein CATSDRGGNEQFF.

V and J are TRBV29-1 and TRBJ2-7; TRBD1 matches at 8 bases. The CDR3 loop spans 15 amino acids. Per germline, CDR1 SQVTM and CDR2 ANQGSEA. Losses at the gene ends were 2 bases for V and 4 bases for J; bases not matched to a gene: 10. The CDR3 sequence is CSVEKRAGGRYEQYF. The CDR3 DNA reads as TGCAGCGTTGAAAAACGGGCAGGGGGCAGGTACGAGCAGTACTTC.

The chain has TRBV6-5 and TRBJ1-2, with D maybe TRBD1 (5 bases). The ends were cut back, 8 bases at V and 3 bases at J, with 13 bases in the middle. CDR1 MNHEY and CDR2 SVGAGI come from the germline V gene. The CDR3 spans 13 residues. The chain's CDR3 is CASSLGADYGYTF. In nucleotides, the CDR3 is TGTGCCAGCTCCTTAGGGGCCGACTATGGCTACACCTTC.

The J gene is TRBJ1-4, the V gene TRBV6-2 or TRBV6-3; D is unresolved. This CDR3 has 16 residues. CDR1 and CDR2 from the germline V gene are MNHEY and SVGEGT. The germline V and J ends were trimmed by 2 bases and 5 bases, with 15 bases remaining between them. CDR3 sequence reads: CASSYSWVTRNEKLFF. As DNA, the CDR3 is TGTGCCAGCAGTTACAGTTGGGTTACGAGGAATGAAAAACTGTTTTTT.

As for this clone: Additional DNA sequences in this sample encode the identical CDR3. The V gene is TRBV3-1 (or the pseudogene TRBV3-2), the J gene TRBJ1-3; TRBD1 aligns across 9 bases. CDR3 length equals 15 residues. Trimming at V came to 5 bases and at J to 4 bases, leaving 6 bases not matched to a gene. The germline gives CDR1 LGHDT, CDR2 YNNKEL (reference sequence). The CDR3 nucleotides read TGTGCCAGCAGCGCCCGGGACAGGGTCGGAAACACCATATATTTT. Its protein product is CASSARDRVGNTIYF.

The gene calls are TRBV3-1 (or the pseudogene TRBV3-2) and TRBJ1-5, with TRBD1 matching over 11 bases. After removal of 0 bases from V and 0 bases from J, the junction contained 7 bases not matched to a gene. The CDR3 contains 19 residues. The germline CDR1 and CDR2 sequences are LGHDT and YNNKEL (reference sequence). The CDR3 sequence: CASSQERDRGECSNQPQHF. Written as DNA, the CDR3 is TGTGCCAGCAGCCAAGAAAGGGACAGGGGGGAATGTAGCAATCAGCCCCAGCATTTT.

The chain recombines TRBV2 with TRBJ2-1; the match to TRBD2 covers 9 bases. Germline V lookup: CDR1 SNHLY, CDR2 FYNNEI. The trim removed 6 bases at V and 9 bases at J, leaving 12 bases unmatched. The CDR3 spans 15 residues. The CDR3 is CASSTRGGGAVEQFF. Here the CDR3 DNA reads TGTGCCAGCAGCACCAGGGGCGGGGGGGCAGTTGAGCAGTTCTTC. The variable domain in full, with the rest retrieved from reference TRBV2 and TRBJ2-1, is EPEVTQTPSHQVTQMGQEVILRCVPISNHLYFYWYRQILGQKVEFLVSFYNNEISEKSEIFDDQFSVERPDGSNFTLKIRSTKLEDSAMYFCASSTRGGGAVEQFFGPGTRLTVL.